This is a list of T cell receptor beta chains from one sample in a study of regulatory T cells in long-lasting Graves disease. One entry per CDR3 protein, called by TCRdb with MiXCR from the multiplex PCR reads. The top ten clones hold 14% of a sample with roughly 430,000 distinct CDR3 sequences, roughly a fifth of them seen once. The starting material was peripheral blood mononuclear cells (PBMCs), obtained when the disease was refractory, from a patient treated with antithyroid drugs. The receptors shown here come from a female donor with Graves disease. Both conserved end residues are part of each CDR3. Fields, in order: D gene, V gene, clone size, J gene, CDR3 DNA, CDR3 protein. A D gene is named only where the DNA matches it firmly. Only part of the rows carry a size: once, few, many, or a class if the clone is expanded.

>TRBD1|TRBV28|many|TRBJ1-2
TGTGCCAGCAGTTTGCCAACCGGGACAGGGTTAAACTATGGCTACACCTTC
CASSLPTGTGLNYGYTF
>TRBD1|TRBV2|many|TRBJ1-5
TGTGCCAGCAGTGCGGACAGGGGTGATCAGCCCCAGCATTTT
CASSADRGDQPQHF
>.|TRBV29-1|many|TRBJ1-2
TGCAGCGTTGAATCTGGGGTCACCTATGGCTACACCTTC
CSVESGVTYGYTF
>.|TRBV5-1|.|TRBJ1-2
TGCGCCAGCAGCACCAGTACAGATGGCTACACCTTC
CASSTSTDGYTF
>.|TRBV6-2/TRBV6-3|many|TRBJ2-7
TGTGCCAGCAGTTACGGAATACCTTACGAGCAGTACTTC
CASSYGIPYEQYF
>TRBD1|TRBV4-1|few|TRBJ2-5
TGCGCCAGCAGCCAAGAGGGGACAGGGTTCCAGGAGACCCAGTACTTC
CASSQEGTGFQETQYF
>.|TRBV7-9|few|TRBJ1-6
TGTGCCAGCAGCTTGGGGAATCAAAATTCACCCCTCCACTTT
CASSLGNQNSPLHF
>.|TRBV27|few|TRBJ1-1
TGTGCCAGCAGTTCTCCAAACCACGGGGGGACTGAAGCTTTCTTT
CASSSPNHGGTEAFF
>TRBD1|TRBV27|few|TRBJ2-7
TGTGCCAGCAGGCTGACAGGGGGCAATTACGAGCAGTACTTC
CASRLTGGNYEQYF
>.|TRBV28|many|TRBJ1-2
TGTGCCAGCAGTGATCCGGGAGCGGACATTTGGAACTATGGCTACACCTTC
CASSDPGADIWNYGYTF
>.|TRBV5-1|.|TRBJ1-2
TGCGCCAGCAGCTACGAGGGAACCTATGGCTACACCTTC
CASSYEGTYGYTF
>.|TRBV6-1|many|TRBJ1-1
TGTGCCAGCAGAACCCCTGGGTTGATGGGCCCTGAAGCTTTCTTT
CASRTPGLMGPEAFF
>TRBD2|TRBV28|many|TRBJ2-4
TGTGCCAGCAGTTCAGCGGGAGGGGATATAAACATTCAGTACTTC
CASSSAGGDINIQYF
>.|TRBV2|.|TRBJ2-1
TGTGCCAGCAGGGACGCGTTGGGAACGGGGGGCGAGCAGTTCTTC
CASRDALGTGGEQFF
>TRBD2|TRBV7-2|.|TRBJ2-1
TGTGCCAGCAGCGCTAGCGGGAGGGGGGATGAGCAGTTCTTC
CASSASGRGDEQFF
>.|TRBV5-5|many|TRBJ2-5
TGTGCCAGCAGCTTGGAGGGCGGCAGGCAAGAGACCCAGTACTTC
CASSLEGGRQETQYF
>TRBD1|TRBV19|.|TRBJ1-1
TGTGCCAGTAGGCCCGAGGGGGCCGGGATGAACACTGAAGCTTTCTTT
CASRPEGAGMNTEAFF
>TRBD2|TRBV29-1|.|TRBJ2-7
TGCAGCGTTTCCGGGACTAGCGGGAGTTACGAGCAGTACTTC
CSVSGTSGSYEQYF
>TRBD1|TRBV12-3/TRBV12-4|many|TRBJ2-5
TGTGCCAGCAGTTCACTCCGGGACAGGGGGCTAGAGACCCAGTACTTC
CASSSLRDRGLETQYF
>TRBD1|TRBV20-1|.|TRBJ1-5
TGCAGTGCTAGTTATCCCACAGGGGACGAGCCCCAGCATTTT
CSASYPTGDEPQHF
>.|TRBV5-1|few|TRBJ2-5
TGCGCCAGCAGACCCGGACCCACCACGGAGACCCAGTACTTC
CASRPGPTTETQYF
>.|TRBV20-1|few|TRBJ2-7
TGCAGTGCTAGAGGGATTCCTCACTACGAGCAGTACTTC
CSARGIPHYEQYF
>.|TRBV2|many|TRBJ1-2
TGTGCCAGCAGTCAGGGACGTACCGCAACTAACTATGGCTACACCTTC
CASSQGRTATNYGYTF
>TRBD1|TRBV30|.|TRBJ2-5
TGTGCCTGGAGTGTAATTACAGGGGTTTTGGAGACCCAGTACTTC
CAWSVITGVLETQYF
>.|TRBV15|.|TRBJ2-5
TGTGCCACCAGCAGCGACGGGATACTCCAAGAGACCCAGTACTTC
CATSSDGILQETQYF
>TRBD2|TRBV28|.|TRBJ2-1
TGTGCCAGCAGTTTGGCACCTGGGACTAGCGGGAGGAACGACAATGAGCAGTTCTTC
CASSLAPGTSGRNDNEQFF
>.|TRBV10-3|few|TRBJ2-7
TGTGCCATCAGGGGTGACTCCTACGAGCAGTACTTC
CAIRGDSYEQYF
>TRBD2|TRBV28|.|TRBJ2-7
TGTGCCAGCAGTTCAGCGGGAGCTCGAAACGAGCAGTACTTC
CASSSAGARNEQYF
>TRBD2|TRBV15|.|TRBJ2-7
TGTGCCACCAGCAGTACTAGCGGGGGATACGAGCAGTACTTC
CATSSTSGGYEQYF
>.|TRBV12-3/TRBV12-4|many|TRBJ1-1
TGTGCCAGCAGTTTAATGGCGGGGAACACTGAAGCTTTCTTT
CASSLMAGNTEAFF
>.|TRBV7-6|.|TRBJ1-1
TGTGCCAGCAGCTTAGCGAGGGGCATGGACACTGAAGCTTTCTTT
CASSLARGMDTEAFF
>TRBD1|TRBV6-1|many|TRBJ1-1
TGTGCCAGCAGTCCGGACAGGCTGAACACTGAAGCTTTCTTT
CASSPDRLNTEAFF
>TRBD2|TRBV7-9|many|TRBJ2-7
TGTGCCAGCAGCTTAACTAGCGGCTACGAGCAGTACTTC
CASSLTSGYEQYF
>.|TRBV29-1|few|TRBJ2-7
TGCAGCGTTAGAGAAGAGTACGAGCAGTACTTC
CSVREEYEQYF
>TRBD2|TRBV6-1|many|TRBJ2-7
TGTGCCAGCAGTGGACCCCGACTAGCACAATTTTGGCAGTACTTC
CASSGPRLAQFWQYF
>TRBD1|TRBV3-1|few|TRBJ1-1
TGTGCCAGCAGCCAAGTCCCTACAGGGGGCTCTGAAGCTTTCTTT
CASSQVPTGGSEAFF
>TRBD1|TRBV11-2|many|TRBJ2-2
TGTGCCAGCAGCCTACAGGGGTCCGGGGAGCTGTTTTTT
CASSLQGSGELFF
>TRBD2|TRBV15|few|TRBJ2-7
TGTGCCAGCAGCTTGGGCGGGACTAGCGGGTATCGGGAGCAGTACTTC
CASSLGGTSGYREQYF
>TRBD1|TRBV19|.|TRBJ1-5
TGTGCCAGTAGTTCCTGGACAGGTCTTCAGAGCAATCAGCCCCAGCATTTT
CASSSWTGLQSNQPQHF
>.|TRBV3-1|few|TRBJ1-6
TGTGCCGGCAGCCAAGAACAGGGAAGTTCACCCCTCCACTTT
CAGSQEQGSSPLHF
>.|TRBV3-1|.|TRBJ2-7
TGTGCCAGCAGCCAAGACGTACCGGGCCTTCTGGGGGGCTCCTACGAGCAGTACTTC
CASSQDVPGLLGGSYEQYF
>TRBD1|TRBV25-1|few|TRBJ2-2
TGTGCCAGCAGTGAATTAGGGACAGGGGGCTTCCCGAACACCGGGGAGCTGTTTTTT
CASSELGTGGFPNTGELFF
>.|TRBV27|.|TRBJ2-3
TGTGCCAGCAGTTTGCCGGGGGATGCAGATACGCAGTATTTT
CASSLPGDADTQYF
>.|TRBV7-9|few|TRBJ2-1
TGTGCCAGCAGCCCCGTGGGGTTCGGCAATGAGCAGTTCTTC
CASSPVGFGNEQFF
>.|TRBV27|many|TRBJ2-7
TGTGCCAGCAGTTTCCTAGGGGGGGCTAGGTCCTACGAGCAGTACTTC
CASSFLGGARSYEQYF
>.|TRBV7-8|few|TRBJ2-2
TGTGCCAGCAGCTTAGTTATGTCCGGCACCGGGGAGCTGTTTTTT
CASSLVMSGTGELFF
>.|TRBV15|.|TRBJ2-7
TGTGCCACCAGCAGAGCACCCCCCGGAGCAGGAGAAGAGCAGTGCTTC
CATSRAPPGAGEEQCF
>.|TRBV2|many|TRBJ1-1
TGTGCCAGCAGTGTCACTGGGCAGAACACTGAAGCTTTCTTT
CASSVTGQNTEAFF
>TRBD1|TRBV25-1|.|TRBJ2-7
TGTGCCAGCACCCGGACAGGTTCCCTCTCCTACGAGCAGTACTTC
CASTRTGSLSYEQYF
>.|TRBV9|once|TRBJ1-6
TGTGCCAGCAGCGTAGGGGGGGGCGGTACCCTCCACTTT
CASSVGGGGTLHF
>.|TRBV29-1|.|TRBJ1-2
TGCAGCGTTATGCGCTCGGATGGCTACACCTTC
CSVMRSDGYTF